Below, 15 T cell receptor beta chains from the same sample are listed, as sequenced in a study of tumor-infiltrating lymphocytes in primary liver carcinoma. Starting from 500 ng of total RNA, TCR beta cDNA was produced with a primer in the constant region. Three rounds of nested multiplex PCR with slightly modified ARM-PCR produced TCR beta libraries. PCR rounds one and two used TRBV1-TRBV30 forward primers with a C-beta reverse primer for about 11 cycles each. TCRdb independently ran MiXCR on the multiplex PCR reads; one entry per CDR3 protein. The table has just over 300,000 distinct CDR3 sequences, 45% to 70% seen once. They got blood RNA out of unsorted whole blood and also pulled out germline DNA. The specimen sequenced was peripheral blood. The receptors come from a young woman with primary liver carcinoma and hepatitis B virus infection.

The rearrangement uses TRBV19 and TRBJ1-4; D is undetermined. V dropped 7 bases and J dropped 0 bases, with 9 bases sitting between them. Germline CDR1 reads LNHDA; CDR2 reads SQIVND (reference sequence). The CDR3 is 14 residues long. CDR3 bases: TGTGCCAGTACTACGATTGCAACTAATGAAAAACTGTTTTTT. Translated, it gives CASTTIATNEKLFF.

This clonotype was observed at least ten times. The gene calls are TRBV4-2 and TRBJ1-2, with TRBD1 as a possible D gene (5 bases). The CDR3 is 13 residues long. Germline V CDR1 and CDR2: LGHNA, YNFKEQ. V was shortened by 2 bases and J by 8 bases, with 12 bases between the two germline ends. The CDR3, as DNA: TGTGCCAGCAGCCAACGGGAAGGGGAAGGCTACACCTTC. It encodes CASSQREGEGYTF.

This clonotype was recorded a few times. CDR3 sequence (DNA): TGTGCCAGCAGCAAAGGACCTCCTAGCGGGAGCCTCAGGGGGAATGAGCAGTTCTTC. Translated, it gives CASSKGPPSGSLRGNEQFF. The rearrangement joins TRBV21-1 to TRBJ2-1; the table assigns TRBD2, which was not confirmed against the DNA. TRBV21-1 is a known pseudogene. The CDR3 consists of 19 residues.

This clonotype has just a few counts. The chain joins TRBV6-1 to TRBJ2-3; 8 bases are a match to TRBD1. J was trimmed by 4 bases and V by 3 bases; bases with no gene match: 3. The CDR3 covers 14 residues. Germline V CDR1 and CDR2: MNHNS, SASEGT. The chain's CDR3 is CASSEAGGSDTQYF. Written as DNA, the CDR3 is TGTGCCAGCAGTGAGGCAGGGGGCTCAGATACGCAGTATTTT.

Note on this clonotype: A much larger clone sits a single nucleotide away, making a read error possible. The V gene is TRBV6-6, the J gene TRBJ1-6; D remains ambiguous. The germline V and J ends were trimmed by 2 bases and 7 bases, with 15 bases remaining between them. CDR1 and CDR2 from the germline V gene are MNHNY and SVGAGI (reference sequence). The CDR3 spans 16 residues. The CDR3 coding sequence is TGTGCCAGCAGTTACCCGACCAGGTGTTCAAATTCACCCCTCCACTTT. Its protein product is CASSYPTRCSNSPLHF.

In this sample, this clonotype turned up many times. This chain connects TRBV12-3 or TRBV12-4 to TRBJ2-1; D is possibly TRBD2 (6 bases). The CDR3 runs 15 residues. V was clipped by 6 bases and J by 11 bases, with 23 bases between them. The CDR3 here is CASREAGLGDFKQFF. Written as DNA, the CDR3 is TGTGCCAGCAGGGAGGCGGGACTCGGGGATTTTAAGCAGTTCTTC.

A note on this clonotype: A junction end diverges from the germline sequence, so it may reflect a read error. The chain joins TRBV12-3 or TRBV12-4 to TRBJ2-5; possibly TRBD1 for D (7 bases). CDR3 length equals 13 residues. CDR3 DNA: TGTGCCGGCAGACCCAGGGGGGACGAGACCCAGTACTTC. Translation: CAGRPRGDETQYF.

Concerning this clonotype: The junction differs from germline at one of its ends, possibly a read error. This chain connects TRBV11-2 to TRBJ2-7; tentatively, D is TRBD1 or TRBD2 (5 bases each). In germline, CDR1 is SGHAT, CDR2 FQNNGV. This CDR3 has 15 amino acids. For the CDR3, the DNA is TGCGCCAGCAGCCCTCCTGGGACGGGTACCTACGAGCAGTACTTC. Its protein is CASSPPGTGTYEQYF.

CDR3 region: CASSDLAGAFNEQFF. The DNA of the CDR3 is TGCGCCAGCAGTGACCTAGCGGGAGCCTTCAATGAGCAGTTCTTC. The chain couples TRBV10-1 to TRBJ2-1, with 10 bases lining up with TRBD2. The germline gives CDR1 WNHNN, CDR2 SYGVQD (reference sequence). Trimming cost V 3 bases and J 6 bases; bases outside gene matches: 5. The CDR3 is 15 residues long.

This clonotype came up many times. The rearrangement uses TRBV14 and TRBJ2-5; 8 bases align to TRBD1. The trim removed 6 bases at V and 2 bases at J, leaving 5 bases unmatched. Germline lookup yields CDR1 SGHDN and CDR2 FVKESK. The CDR3 runs 14 residues. The CDR3 DNA reads TGTGCCAGCAGTCGCAACAGGGGGCAAGAGACCCAGTACTTC. It specifies CASSRNRGQETQYF.

On this clonotype: A read error may be the cause here, since a much bigger clone is one base away. The rearrangement joins TRBV12-3 or TRBV12-4 to TRBJ2-5, with 7 bases fitting TRBD1. The CDR3 spans 15 residues. The CDR3 DNA is TGTGCCAGCAGTTCGGGCCGACAGGGTCGAGAGACCCGGTACTTC. Translating gives CASSSGRQGRETRYF.

This clonotype was seen more than once but under ten times. The chain employs TRBV24-1 and TRBJ2-1; perhaps TRBD2 as D (5 bases). V dropped 4 bases and J dropped 1 base, with 10 bases sitting between them. This CDR3 spans 15 amino acids. Germline V gene sequence: CDR1 KGHDR, CDR2 SFDVKD. CDR3 DNA sequence: TGTGCCACCAGTGACGGCGGGTTGTCCTACAATGAGCAGTTCTTC. Encoded protein: CATSDGGLSYNEQFF.

The chain carries TRBV6-2 or TRBV6-3 and TRBJ2-7; 12 bases fit TRBD2. The V and J ends lost 6 bases and 12 bases, in that order; junction bases with no gene match: 15. CDR1 is MNHEY, CDR2 SVGEGT, per germline. CDR3 length: 15 residues. The CDR3 reads CASSASGRAVNFRYF. CDR3 coding DNA: TGTGCCAGCAGCGCTAGCGGGAGGGCCGTCAACTTTCGGTACTTC.

The CDR3 nucleotides read TGTGCCAGCAGCCGCCCCCCATGTGAGACCCAGTACTTC. Translation gives CASSRPPCETQYF. The rearrangement joins TRBV7-8 to TRBJ2-5, with no clear D. The CDR3 length is 13 residues. Germline V CDR1 and CDR2: SGHVS, FQNEAQ. The ends were cut back, 5 bases at V and 5 bases at J, with 12 bases in the middle.

About this clonotype itself: A junction boundary mismatches the germline segment, possibly from a read error. This sequence joins TRBV11-2 and TRBJ2-3, with D possibly matching TRBD1 (8 bases). The CDR3 is 16 residues long. CDR1 and CDR2 (germline): SGHAT, FQNNGV. CDR3 residues: CASIHRGGLSTDTQYF. The CDR3 bases are TGTGCCAGCATTCACAGGGGGGGCCTAAGCACAGACACGCAGTATTTT.